This entry describes one T cell receptor (beta chain). Its antigen is still unknown. Germline V CDR1 and CDR2: GTSNPN, SVGIG (reference sequence). V gave up 7 bases and J gave up 5 bases, with 18 bases separating them. The CDR3 sequence is 14 residues long. This specimen comes from a study of cytomegalovirus exposure and HLA in healthy donors. General study findings and limits: Presence/absence analyses supposed approximately even sequencing depth among donors. Data from an earlier analysis indicated that most TCR beta V segments were productive either about 87% or about 30% of the time. V- and J-gene trimming of TCR beta was linked (in a later analysis) to a missense DCLRE1C variant.

Amplification used 60 Vbeta primers and 13 Jbeta primers. Here immunoSEQ multiplex PCR was the method, and the copy in TCRdb shows in-frame clones only, minus some. This sample has 150,000 or so clones; roughly 68% occur once, and the top ten carry about 10%. There were likely unrecorded immune exposures, though donors were nominally healthy when sampled. The TCR was taken from a man aged 25-45 years in good health and CMV-seropositive. The sequencing sample was made of PBMCs. The genes are TRBV30 and TRBJ2-1, with TRBD2 as a possible D gene (5 bases). This CDR3 reads CASERNGVNNEQFF. In nucleotides, the CDR3 is TGTGCCTCGGAAAGGAACGGGGTAAACAATGAGCAGTTCTTC.